These T cell receptor beta chains were read from a single sample in a study of blood T cell repertoires in COVID-19. Sequencing used immunoSEQ multiplex PCR; TCRdb keeps in-frame clones, though not all of them. This repertoire shows about 240,000 clones, 86% found once; its top ten account for 2.5% to 3.5%. Sequenced sample: PBMCs or T cells enriched from blood (not recorded which). The receptors come from a woman aged 40 to 50 with acute COVID-19. The CDR3 runs from the conserved cysteine through the conserved F or W. The D gene is left open where the match is weak. Rows may omit the clone size; those that give it use once, few, many or a size class.

. TRBJ1-2 . TRBV9 16 CASSVHPGQTNYGYTF TGTGCCAGCAGCGTTCACCCGGGACAAACTAACTATGGCTACACCTTC
. TRBJ1-5 TRBD1 TRBV5-1 14 CASSLASGGQPQHF TGCGCCAGCAGCTTGGCGTCAGGGGGCCAGCCCCAGCATTTT
once TRBJ2-5 TRBD1 TRBV6-6 16 CASSSRNRQGQETQYF TGTGCCAGCAGTTCTCGAAATCGACAGGGCCAAGAGACCCAGTACTTC
. TRBJ2-7 . TRBV7-2 15 CASSLDGKATYEQYF TGTGCCAGCAGCTTAGACGGGAAGGCTACCTACGAGCAGTACTTC
. TRBJ2-7 . TRBV19 13 CASSMGRAYEQYF TGTGCCAGTAGTATGGGCAGGGCCTACGAGCAGTACTTC
. TRBJ2-3 TRBD2 TRBV5-6 17 CASSLGLAGAFVDTQYF TGTGCCAGCAGCTTGGGACTAGCGGGAGCGTTTGTAGATACGCAGTATTTT
once TRBJ1-4 TRBD1 TRBV2 18 CASSPFRDRGSPNEKLFF TGTGCCAGCTCGCCCTTCCGGGACAGGGGAAGTCCGAATGAAAAACTGTTTTTT
. TRBJ2-1 TRBD2 TRBV3-1/TRBV3-2 22 CASSQDLVIGGGLARSYNEQFF TGTGCCAGCAGCCAAGATCTTGTGATTGGGGGAGGACTAGCGCGCTCCTACAATGAGCAGTTCTTC
. TRBJ2-7 . TRBV29-1 13 CSVEGGLNYEQYF TGCAGCGTTGAGGGGGGGCTAAACTACGAGCAGTACTTC
. TRBJ1-2 TRBD1 TRBV4-1 16 CASSPRGTGLHYGYTF TGCGCCAGCAGCCCACGCGGGACAGGGCTTCACTATGGCTACACCTTC
. TRBJ2-1 TRBD2 TRBV3-1/TRBV3-2 11 CASSQGTKQVF TGTGCCAGCAGCCAGGGGACTAAGCAAGTCTTC
. TRBJ2-1 TRBD2 TRBV5-1 15 CASSFSSGLLPEQFF TGCGCCAGCAGCTTTTCTAGCGGGCTTTTGCCTGAGCAGTTCTTC
once TRBJ1-2 TRBD1 TRBV7-2 14 CASSFARDSYGYTF TGTGCCAGCAGCTTCGCCCGGGACAGCTATGGCTACACCTTC
. TRBJ1-5 . TRBV7-6 15 CASSSQGGVGQPQHF TGTGCCAGCAGTTCCCAGGGTGGGGTTGGACAGCCCCAGCATTTT
. TRBJ2-2 . TRBV19 13 CASSGDFAGELFF TGTGCCAGTAGTGGGGACTTTGCCGGGGAGCTGTTTTTT
. TRBJ2-1 TRBD2 TRBV5-4 16 CASSSFSSGGSNEQFF TGTGCCAGCAGCTCCTTTTCTAGCGGGGGGAGTAATGAGCAGTTCTTC
many TRBJ2-3 . TRBV9 16 CASSVGTRISTDTQYF TGTGCCAGCAGCGTAGGGACACGGATTAGCACAGATACGCAGTATTTT
. TRBJ1-1 . TRBV18 16 CASSPNPGQWNTEAFF TGTGCCAGCTCACCTAACCCGGGACAATGGAACACTGAAGCTTTCTTT
. TRBJ2-7 TRBD1 TRBV5-4 14 CASSPRTGSYEQYF TGTGCCAGCAGCCCCCGGACAGGGTCCTACGAGCAGTACTTC
. TRBJ2-1 . TRBV4-1 15 CASSQDFQQGNRPFF TGCGCCAGCAGCCAAGATTTCCAACAGGGAAATCGTCCGTTCTTC
. TRBJ1-5 TRBD1 TRBV5-8 17 CASSLYLRTGVTQPQHF TGTGCCAGCAGCTTGTATTTGAGGACAGGGGTGACTCAGCCCCAGCATTTT
once TRBJ1-2 . TRBV7-9 13 CASSADTPYGYTF TGTGCCAGCAGCGCGGACACCCCGTATGGCTACACCTTC
. TRBJ2-7 . TRBV7-9 13 CASSLTEIYEQYF TGTGCCAGCAGCTTAACAGAAATCTACGAGCAGTACTTC
. TRBJ1-4 . TRBV5-1 16 CASSPTGGGTSEKLFF TGCGCCAGCAGCCCAACCGGGGGGGGGACGAGCGAAAAACTGTTTTTT
. TRBJ2-1 TRBD2 TRBV12-5 15 CASGSPSGSINEQFF TGTGCTAGTGGTTCCCCTAGCGGGAGTATTAATGAGCAGTTCTTC
once TRBJ2-4 TRBD2 TRBV3-1/TRBV3-2 13 CASSRTRLAGQDF TGTGCCAGCAGCCGAACCCGACTAGCGGGCCAAGACTTC
. TRBJ2-7 . TRBV6-5 16 CASSYSSNLLRYEQYF TGTGCCAGCAGTTACTCGTCGAATCTCCTGAGGTACGAGCAGTACTTC
few TRBJ1-1 . TRBV11-3 16 CASSLSSRGWNTEAFF TGTGCCAGCAGCTTGTCCAGCAGGGGCTGGAACACTGAAGCTTTCTTT
. TRBJ2-5 . TRBV10-1 14 CASSDLGGEETQYF TGCGCCAGCAGTGATCTGGGAGGAGAAGAGACCCAGTACTTC
. TRBJ2-7 TRBD2 TRBV19 15 CASSAGLAGGYEQYF TGTGCCAGTAGTGCGGGACTAGCGGGAGGATACGAGCAGTACTTC
. TRBJ2-3 TRBD2 TRBV10-2 17 CASSEVSGTSGRDTQYF TGCGCCAGCAGTGAAGTTTCCGGGACTAGCGGGAGGGATACGCAGTATTTT
few TRBJ2-2 . TRBV5-1 15 CASSLGDQNTGELFF TGCGCCAGCAGCTTAGGGGATCAGAACACCGGGGAGCTGTTTTTT
. TRBJ2-3 . TRBV5-1 14 CASSLGAFTDTQYF TGCGCCAGCAGCTTGGGAGCGTTCACAGATACGCAGTATTTT
. TRBJ1-3 . TRBV3-1/TRBV3-2 15 CASSYERGAGNTIYF TGTGCCAGCAGCTATGAAAGGGGCGCTGGAAACACCATATATTTT
. TRBJ2-7 TRBD2 TRBV7-2 15 CASSLVAGSYYEQYF TGTGCCAGCAGCTTAGTAGCGGGCTCATACTACGAGCAGTACTTC
. TRBJ1-1 TRBD1 TRBV18 13 CASSAGQEDEAFF TGTGCCAGCTCGGCGGGACAGGAGGATGAAGCTTTCTTT
. TRBJ2-5 TRBD2 TRBV7-2 15 CASSLELAGGETQYF TGTGCCAGCAGCTTAGAACTAGCGGGAGGTGAGACCCAGTACTTC